Following are 27 T cell receptor beta chains from one sample sequenced in a study of brain metastases from non-small cell lung cancer. The data were produced by immunoSEQ multiplex PCR, yet TCRdb's version contains in-frame clones alone and is incomplete. The sample holds 2,000 to 2,500 clones, approximately 88% seen once. What was sequenced was primary lung tumor tissue. Source of these receptors: a donor at least 40 years old with non-small cell lung cancer.

The chain is built from TRBV5-1 and TRBJ2-3, with TRBD2 identical over 11 bases. CDR1 and CDR2 (germline): SGHRS, YFSETQ. The CDR3 consists of 15 residues. J was trimmed by 2 bases and V by 5 bases; bases with no gene match: 4. Here the CDR3 DNA reads TGCGCCAGCAGTCGACTAGCGGGACTCACAGATACGCAGTATTTT. It is translated as CASSRLAGLTDTQYF.

The chain has TRBV19 and TRBJ1-2; D might be TRBD1 (5 bases). This CDR3 is built from 14 residues. Germline CDR1 is LNHDA and CDR2 is SQIVND (reference sequence). Deletions cut 3 bases from V and 1 base from J, with 9 bases between. The chain's CDR3 is CASSIGDGNYGYTF. The CDR3 DNA sequence: TGTGCCAGTAGTATTGGGGACGGTAACTATGGCTACACCTTC.

The V call is TRBV27, the J call TRBJ2-7, with TRBD2 matching 9 bases. Germline trimming cut 3 bases from V and 2 bases from J; bases unmatched to any gene: 14. The germline gives CDR1 MNHEY, CDR2 SMNVEV (reference sequence). The CDR3 consists of 18 residues. CDR3 sequence reads: CASSLMPAPSGVTYEQYF. The CDR3 DNA follows: TGTGCCAGCAGTTTGATGCCGGCGCCTAGCGGGGTTACCTACGAGCAGTACTTC.

The count of this clone is one. The rearrangement joins TRBV7-4 to TRBJ2-1; TRBD2 aligns across 9 bases. V dropped 3 bases and J dropped 3; count of bases not matched to a gene: 15. CDR3 length: 19 residues. Germline assignment: CDR1 SGHVT and CDR2 SQSDAQ. The CDR3, as DNA: TGTGCCAGCAGCTTCCTTGGTACGGCTAGCGGGAAGGGCTACAATGAGCAGTTCTTC. Translation gives CASSFLGTASGKGYNEQFF. Full variable domain (outside the CDR3, taken from reference TRBV7-4 and TRBJ2-1): GAGVSQSPRYKVAKRGRDVALRCDSISGHVTLYWYRQTLGQGSEVLTYSQSDAQRDKSGRPSGRFSAERPERSVSTLKIQRTEQGDSAVYLCASSFLGTASGKGYNEQFFGPGTRLTVL.

V gene TRBV3-1 (or the pseudogene TRBV3-2) combines with J gene TRBJ1-4; D remains ambiguous. There are 11 residues in the CDR3. V was pared by 3 bases and J by 10 bases, with 6 bases between. Germline CDR1 is LGHDT and CDR2 is YNNKEL (reference sequence). For the CDR3, the DNA is TGTGCCAGCAGCCAGGGTGGAAAACTGTTTTTT. It specifies CASSQGGKLFF.

Comment on this clone: Sequence at one end of the junction differs from germline and may be a read error. This sample also contains other DNA sequences that code for the same CDR3. In nucleotides, the CDR3 is TGTGCCAGTAGCTTAAGGCGGGGCACTGAAGCTTTCTTT. Translated, it gives CASSLRRGTEAFF. V gene TRBV11-1 combines with J gene TRBJ1-1; no definite D call. In germline, CDR1 is SGHAT, CDR2 FQDESV (reference sequence). This CDR3 has 13 residues.

This clone was picked up one time. V usage is TRBV6-4 and J usage is TRBJ2-6; 11 nucleotides agree with TRBD2. The CDR3 covers 18 residues. With 2 bases clipped from V and 0 bases from J, the junction kept 3 bases outside the gene matches. Per the germline V gene, CDR1 is MRHNA and CDR2 is SNTAGT. DNA of the CDR3: TGTGCCAGCAGTGACGGGACTAGCGGACCCTCTGGGGCCAACGTCCTGACTTTC. Amino acids: CASSDGTSGPSGANVLTF.

This clone was seen a few times. V usage is TRBV28 and J usage is TRBJ2-7; TRBD1 agrees at 9 bases. The J segment lost 1 base and the V segment lost 9 bases, leaving 10 bases of the junction unmatched. Germline-derived CDR1 and CDR2 are MDHEN and SYDVKM. The CDR3 has 15 residues. In DNA form, the CDR3 reads TGTGCCAGTTCATTTGCCGGGACAGGGTCCTACGAGCAGTACTTC. Translated, it gives CASSFAGTGSYEQYF.

The chain combines TRBV18 with TRBJ1-1; a weak D match, TRBD1 (6 bases). With 1 base removed from V and 5 bases from J, the gap between germline ends came to 20 bases. Germline values: CDR1 KGHSH, CDR2 LQKENI. CDR3 size: 17 residues. DNA of the CDR3: TGTGCCAGCTCACCACTTTCCGGGACACTTGTCGGGACTGAAGCTTTCTTT. Protein: CASSPLSGTLVGTEAFF. Full variable domain (rest looked up from reference TRBV18 and TRBJ1-1): NAGVMQNPRHLVRRRGQEARLRCSPMKGHSHVYWYRQLPEEGLKFMVYLQKENIIDESGMPKERFSAEFPKEGPSILRIQQVVRGDSAAYFCASSPLSGTLVGTEAFFGQGTRLTVV.

This clone was observed a single time. The junction differs from germline at one of its ends, possibly a read error. J is TRBJ1-3 and V is TRBV9, with D possibly matching TRBD1 (5 bases). CDR3 size: 15 residues. Germline CDR1 reads SGDLS; CDR2 reads YYNGEE. The CDR3 DNA follows: TGTGCCAGCAGCGCGAGGGACTTCGAACGAAACATCATATATTTT. Its protein is CASSARDFERNIIYF.

This clone appeared a few times. This same CDR3 is encoded by further DNA sequences in the sample. The V call is TRBV7-9, the J call TRBJ2-5; 9 bases align to TRBD1. This CDR3 has 15 residues. CDR1 and CDR2 from the germline V gene are SEHNR and FQNEAQ (reference sequence). V trimming: 5 bases; J trimming: 6 bases; junction bases outside the gene matches: 10. The CDR3 coding sequence is TGTGCCAGCAGCGTAATTATACAGGGGGCAAAGACCCAGTACTTC. Protein product: CASSVIIQGAKTQYF. The full variable domain, with the rest looked up from reference TRBV7-9 and TRBJ2-5, is DTGVSQNPRHKITKRGQNVTFRCDPISEHNRLYWYRQTLGQGPEFLTYFQNEAQLEKSRLLSDRFSAERPKGSFSTLEIQRTEQGDSAMYLCASSVIIQGAKTQYFGPGTRLLVL.

V gene TRBV19 combines with J gene TRBJ2-3, with D possibly TRBD2 on 5 matching bases. There are 16 residues in the CDR3. CDR1 LNHDA and CDR2 SQIVND come from the germline V gene (reference sequence). Deletions cut 5 bases from V and 2 bases from J, with 17 bases between. DNA of the CDR3: TGTGCCAGTAGTCCAAGGACTCAGCCGAACACAGATACGCAGTATTTT. Translation gives CASSPRTQPNTDTQYF.

This clone appeared a single time. The chain links TRBV6-6 to TRBJ2-7, with 13 bases lining up with TRBD2. Germline lookup yields CDR1 MNHNY and CDR2 SVGAGI (reference sequence). This CDR3 is built from 14 residues. Germline trimming cut 5 bases from V and 6 bases from J; bases unmatched to any gene: 4. CDR3 in DNA: TGTGCCAGCAGTGGACTAGCGGGAGACTCCGAGCAGTACTTC. It translates to CASSGLAGDSEQYF.

The rearrangement uses TRBV6-1 and TRBJ2-5, with 10 positions matching TRBD2. The CDR3 is 18 residues long. V gave up 2 bases and J gave up 5 bases; unmatched junction bases: 14. Germline CDR1 MNHNS, CDR2 SASEGT. DNA of the CDR3: TGTGCCAGCAGTGAATCGGGCCCCTCAGCGGGGGGGCGGGAGACCCAGTACTTC. This sequence encodes CASSESGPSAGGRETQYF.

This clone has only a few counts. The gene calls are TRBV2 and TRBJ2-7; D gene uncertain. Looked up from germline, CDR1 is SNHLY and CDR2 is FYNNEI. V lost 7 bases and J lost 0, with 13 bases in between. The CDR3 has 14 amino acids. In nucleotides, the CDR3 is TGTGCCAGCACTATCGATAATAACTCCTACGAGCAGTACTTC. Amino acids: CASTIDNNSYEQYF.

The chain uses TRBV5-6 and TRBJ2-7; 7 positions agree with TRBD2. The germline V gene has CDR1 SGHDT and CDR2 YYEEEE. The CDR3 is made up of 15 amino acids. The ends lost 3 bases at V and 0 bases at J; junction bases unmatched: 6. The CDR3 DNA is TGTGCCAGCAGCTATACTAGCGACCTCTCCTACGAGCAGTACTTC. The encoded protein is CASSYTSDLSYEQYF. Full variable domain (remainder filled in from reference TRBV5-6 and TRBJ2-7): DAGVTQSPTHLIKTRGQQVTLRCSPKSGHDTVSWYQQALGQGPQFIFQYYEEEERQRGNFPDRFSGHQFPNYSSELNVNALLLGDSALYLCASSYTSDLSYEQYFGPGTRLTVT.

The chain is built from TRBV19 and TRBJ2-1; D is tentatively TRBD1 or TRBD2 (5 bases each). The CDR3 has 16 residues. CDR1 is LNHDA and CDR2 is SQIVND in the germline V gene (reference sequence). V lost 5 bases to trimming and J lost 2 bases, with 16 bases between them. CDR3 in amino acids: CASSPTGPRPYNEQFF. The CDR3 region has the DNA TGTGCCAGTAGTCCGACGGGACCTCGTCCCTACAATGAGCAGTTCTTC.

The rearrangement joins TRBV6-5 to TRBJ1-1, with D uncertain. Germline V lookup: CDR1 MNHEY, CDR2 SVGAGI. V lost 6 bases and J 3 bases, leaving 2 bases between the germline ends. The CDR3 is 10 amino acids. This CDR3 is CASRYTEAFF. CDR3 nucleotide sequence: TGTGCCAGCAGATACACTGAAGCTTTCTTT.

The gene calls are TRBV5-6 and TRBJ2-4, with 9 bases matching TRBD2. Trimming at V came to 2 bases and at J to 0 bases, leaving 12 bases not matched to a gene. Germline V gene data show CDR1 as SGHDT and CDR2 as YYEEEE. The CDR3 length is 19 residues. The CDR3 here is CASSFIEVAGELAKNIQYF. The CDR3 coding sequence is TGTGCCAGCAGCTTCATTGAGGTAGCGGGGGAGTTAGCCAAAAACATTCAGTACTTC.

As DNA, the CDR3 is TGTGCCAGCAGGGCAGGTCATAATTCACCCCTCCACTTT. Translation gives CASRAGHNSPLHF. The chain has TRBV2 and TRBJ1-6; D ambiguous. V dropped 6 bases and J dropped 5 bases, with 8 bases sitting between them. CDR3 length equals 13 residues. Germline V gives CDR1 SNHLY, CDR2 FYNNEI.

The chain combines TRBV4-1 with TRBJ1-1; TRBD1 matches 8 bases. The V segment lost 1 base and the J segment 2 bases; nucleotides outside the gene matches: 6. Germline V lookup: CDR1 MGHRA, CDR2 YSYEKL. The CDR3 contains 16 residues. The CDR3 DNA is TGCGCCAGCAGCCAAGCGCAGGGGGCACGAAACACTGAAGCTTTCTTT. Amino acids: CASSQAQGARNTEAFF.

The table lists this clone with a count of one. V gene TRBV6-6 combines with J gene TRBJ2-1; D not certain. Trimming shortened V by 10 bases and J by 0 bases, and 10 bases separated the two germline ends. CDR3 length: 13 amino acids. Germline-derived CDR1 and CDR2 are MNHNY and SVGAGI (reference sequence). CDR3 in amino acids: CAIQDFSYNEQFF. The DNA of the CDR3 is TGTGCCATCCAGGATTTCTCCTACAATGAGCAGTTCTTC.

The chain uses TRBV29-1 and TRBJ2-6; no reliable D call. Trimming took 4 bases from V and 3 from J, leaving 4 bases between them. The CDR3 has 12 residues. The germline V gene encodes CDR1 SQVTM and CDR2 ANQGSEA. The CDR3, as DNA: TGCAGCGTTGGGGGTGGGGCCAACGTCCTGACTTTC. It specifies CSVGGGANVLTF.

The chain combines TRBV20-1 with TRBJ2-5, with no clear D. There are 11 residues in the CDR3. CDR1 DFQATT and CDR2 SNEGSKA come from the germline V gene (reference sequence). Between the trimmed V and J ends, which lost 2 bases and 4 bases, there was a span of 5 bases. CDR3 region: CSARLGETQYF. The CDR3 nucleotides are TGCAGTGCTAGATTGGGAGAGACCCAGTACTTC.

The genes are TRBV7-9 and TRBJ2-7; possibly TRBD1 for D (6 bases). The V gene's germline CDR1 is SEHNR and CDR2 FQNEAQ (reference sequence). The CDR3 consists of 16 residues. Trimming shortened V by 1 base and J by 0 bases, and 13 bases separated the two germline ends. CDR3 amino acids: CASSLGGMTGSYEQYF. In nucleotides, the CDR3 is TGTGCCAGCAGCTTAGGAGGAATGACAGGCTCCTACGAGCAGTACTTC.

The chain has TRBV28 and TRBJ1-6; a possible D gene is TRBD1 (6 bases). This CDR3 comprises 12 residues. With 7 bases removed from V and 10 bases from J, the gap between germline ends came to 11 bases. Germline V lookup: CDR1 MDHEN, CDR2 SYDVKM. The CDR3 spells CASKEGESPLHF. CDR3 DNA: TGTGCCAGCAAGGAGGGGGAGTCACCCCTCCACTTT.

The chain is built from TRBV19 and TRBJ2-5; unclear D gene. Germline CDR1 and CDR2: LNHDA and SQIVND (reference sequence). This CDR3 has 14 amino acids. Trimming shortened V by 6 bases and J by 0 bases, and 11 bases separated the two germline ends. CDR3: CASRLSSNQETQYF. CDR3 DNA sequence: TGTGCCAGTAGACTTAGCAGCAACCAAGAGACCCAGTACTTC.